The 26 T cell receptor beta chains presented below share a single source sample, sequenced in a study of regulatory T cells in long-lasting Graves disease (dated by TCRdb to 2020 to 2023). To prepare the library, multiplex PCR was applied. The sequencer listed for this sample is Illumina HiSeq 4000. To build TCR beta libraries, CDR3 regions were amplified by Arm-PCR using iRepertoire HTBI primers. The raw public reads went through TCRdb reprocessing: fastp at Q25, MiXCR clone calling, in-frame beta chains kept. Rows are unified per CDR3 protein, each entry keeping the most common DNA and genes. Within this sample are a few hundred thousand distinct CDR3 sequences, with about 11% of them counted one time only. The top ten clonotypes cover under 20% of the sample. This specimen's time point label, per the study, means: newly diagnosed GD, antithyroid drugs for less than 3 months. RNA was extracted from PBMCs in TRIzol for both TCR sequencing and RNA sequencing.

The sample was also reused in another study, on T cells in Graves' hyperthyroidism and ophthalmopathy.

Sequenced material: peripheral blood mononuclear cells (PBMCs), taken at new diagnosis, from a patient treated with antithyroid drugs. The receptors here all came from a woman aged 18-35 years with Graves disease. Donor details come from another sample of the same person, matched by shared clones.

This clonotype was detected ten times or more. V is TRBV4-1 and J is TRBJ2-5, with D unclear. Trimming took 3 bases from V and 2 from J, leaving 4 bases between them. This CDR3 contains 12 residues. The V gene's germline CDR1 is MGHRA and CDR2 YSYEKL. The CDR3 spells CASSHPQETQYF. Here the CDR3 DNA reads TGCGCCAGCAGCCACCCGCAAGAGACCCAGTACTTC.

V and J are TRBV5-6 and TRBJ1-2; the D is unclear. Germline V CDR1 and CDR2: SGHDT, YYEEEE. CDR3 length: 14 amino acids. The V gene lost 4 bases and the J gene lost 0 bases, with 10 bases spanning the gap. CDR3 coding DNA: TGTGCCAGCAGCAGAGCTACAGCTAACTATGGCTACACCTTC. Translating gives CASSRATANYGYTF.

This clonotype was recorded many times. V and J are TRBV6-1 and TRBJ1-1; 8 bases are shared with TRBD1. The CDR3 has 16 amino acids. CDR1 MNHNS and CDR2 SASEGT come from the germline V gene. V lost 6 bases and J lost 4; bases outside the gene matches: 13. This chain's CDR3 is CASSRGSRGLVTEAFF. CDR3 sequence (DNA): TGTGCCAGCAGCCGCGGGAGCAGGGGGCTCGTCACTGAAGCTTTCTTT.

This clonotype occurred many times. The V and J genes are TRBV7-2 and TRBJ2-1; D is ambiguous. Trimming stripped 1 base from V and 5 bases from J, with 6 bases between. This CDR3 spans 13 amino acids. CDR1 SGHTA and CDR2 FQGNSA come from the germline V gene. The CDR3 DNA is TGTGCCAGCAGCTTAGTAAATCACAATGAGCAGTTCTTC. Amino acid sequence: CASSLVNHNEQFF.

In its sample, this clonotype was seen many times. The V call is TRBV12-3 or TRBV12-4, the J call TRBJ2-3, with no clear D. This CDR3 comprises 19 residues. Trimming took off 6 bases at V and 2 bases at J, with 27 bases between the two ends. The CDR3 sequence is CASSSDFLKDGKITDTQYF. CDR3 DNA sequence: TGTGCCAGCAGCTCAGATTTCTTAAAGGACGGCAAGATCACAGATACGCAGTATTTT.

This clonotype came up many times. The chain joins TRBV7-2 to TRBJ2-3, with 9 bases fitting TRBD2. V lost 7 bases to trimming and J lost 4 bases; unmatched junction nucleotides: 9. Germline loops: CDR1 SGHTA, CDR2 FQGNSA. The CDR3 has 15 amino acids. The CDR3 spells CASNPGTSSPDTQYF. Written as DNA, the CDR3 is TGTGCCAGCAACCCCGGGACTAGCAGCCCAGATACGCAGTATTTT.

J is TRBJ2-6 and V is TRBV29-1, with D possibly matching TRBD1 (6 bases). This CDR3 spans 16 amino acids. Germline lookup yields CDR1 SQVTM and CDR2 ANQGSEA. V lost 3 bases to trimming and J lost 0 bases, with 12 bases between them. The CDR3 DNA reads TGCAGCGTTGAGGGACACACGACCTCTGGGGCCAACGTCCTGACTTTC. It translates to CSVEGHTTSGANVLTF.

This clonotype was observed at least ten times. The rearrangement links TRBV7-9 to TRBJ2-1, with 8 bases matching TRBD1. Germline CDR1 is SEHNR and CDR2 is FQNEAQ (reference sequence). The CDR3 is made up of 17 amino acids. V shed 5 bases and J 8 bases; nucleotides not matched to a gene: 17. The CDR3 here is CASSPQTGEPKWDEQFF. The CDR3 DNA follows: TGTGCCAGCAGCCCACAGACAGGGGAGCCAAAATGGGATGAGCAGTTCTTC.

This clonotype has a count of ten or more. The chain uses TRBV12-3 or TRBV12-4 and TRBJ2-7; no reliable D call. The ends were cut back, 3 bases at V and 7 bases at J, with 16 bases in the middle. This CDR3 has 14 amino acids. The CDR3 DNA reads TGTGCCAGCAGTTTGATGGGTACTATTGGGGAGCAGTACTTC. The encoded protein is CASSLMGTIGEQYF.

This clonotype was recorded many times. This sequence joins TRBV5-1 and TRBJ2-2; D may be TRBD2 (6 bases). CDR3 size: 15 residues. Germline V gives CDR1 SGHRS, CDR2 YFSETQ. Trimming took 4 bases from V and 1 from J, leaving 11 bases between them. The CDR3 sequence: CASSIGTLNTGELFF. The DNA of the CDR3 is TGCGCCAGCAGCATCGGGACTTTGAACACCGGGGAGCTGTTTTTT.

The CDR3 sequence is CASSLAVTSINEQYF. In DNA form, the CDR3 reads TGTGCCAGCAGCTTAGCGGTGACTAGCATCAACGAGCAGTACTTC. The V gene is TRBV7-6, the J gene TRBJ2-7, with 7 bases lining up with TRBD2. Germline V gene data show CDR1 as SGHVS and CDR2 as FNYEAQ. The CDR3 runs 15 residues. J lost 5 bases, V lost 0 bases, and 7 bases had no gene match.

This clonotype was recorded at least ten times. The J gene is TRBJ2-4, the V gene TRBV12-3 or TRBV12-4, with a weak D call TRBD2 (5 bases). CDR3 length equals 17 residues. Trimming removed 5 bases at V and 6 bases at J, with 23 bases between. CDR3 loop: CASSPRGEFLGRNIQYF. The CDR3 DNA reads as TGTGCCAGCAGTCCGAGAGGTGAATTTTTGGGGAGAAACATTCAGTACTTC.

V usage is TRBV29-1 and J usage is TRBJ2-5; no clear D gene. This CDR3 has 12 amino acids. Per the germline V gene, CDR1 is SQVTM and CDR2 is ANQGSEA. Trimming took off 3 bases at V and 8 bases at J, with 13 bases between the two ends. This CDR3 reads CSVDLGIFTQYF. The CDR3 DNA is TGCAGCGTTGACCTGGGGATTTTTACCCAGTACTTC.

There are many counts of this clonotype. The genes are TRBV7-2 and TRBJ2-5, with 8 nucleotides matching TRBD1. This CDR3 region has 15 residues. Germline CDR1 and CDR2: SGHTA and FQGNSA. Trimming cost V 5 bases and J 4 bases; bases outside gene matches: 9. In DNA, the CDR3 is TGTGCCAGCAGCCGGGACAGGAGGTCAGGAGAGACCCAGTACTTC. The encoded protein is CASSRDRRSGETQYF.

This clonotype was counted a few times. This CDR3 is CASSPRGQGCREQYV. CDR3 DNA: TGTGCCAGCAGCCCCAGAGGGCAGGGTTGTAGGGAGCAGTACGTC. The chain combines TRBV3-2 with TRBJ2-7; the listed D gene, TRBD2, was not tested against the DNA. TRBV3-2 is shown as a pseudogene. This CDR3 spans 15 amino acids.

This clonotype was recorded a few times. The rearrangement uses TRBV20-1 and TRBJ1-2; no definite D call. The CDR3 runs to 15 residues. V lost 5 bases to trimming and J lost 5 bases, with 21 bases between them. Germline loops: CDR1 DFQATT, CDR2 SNEGSKA (reference sequence). CDR3 coding DNA: TGCAGTGCTCAGAACGACCCCCCGCTCCCATATGGCTACACCTTC. Translating it yields CSAQNDPPLPYGYTF.

The gene calls are TRBV7-9 and TRBJ2-3; TRBD2 is a possible D gene (5 bases). The V gene's germline CDR1 is SEHNR and CDR2 FQNEAQ (reference sequence). V lost 3 bases, J lost 1 base, and 8 bases lay in between. The CDR3 extends over 14 amino acids. The CDR3 nucleotides read TGTGCCAGCAGCTTTGGGCGGGGCACAGATACGCAGTATTTT. Translation gives CASSFGRGTDTQYF.

This clonotype has ten or more counts. This chain connects TRBV7-3 to TRBJ2-3, with TRBD2 as a possible D gene (6 bases). V dropped 6 bases and J dropped 0 bases, with 10 bases sitting between them. This CDR3 is built from 14 residues. Germline CDR1 reads SGHTA; CDR2 reads FQGTGA. CDR3 in amino acids: CASSSGTSTDTQYF. CDR3 sequence (DNA): TGTGCCAGCAGTTCCGGGACTAGCACAGATACGCAGTATTTT.

The chain has TRBV2 and TRBJ1-2; 7 bases agree with TRBD1. Germline trimming cut 6 bases from V and 3 bases from J; bases unmatched to any gene: 13. CDR1 and CDR2 from the germline V gene are SNHLY and FYNNEI. There are 16 residues in the CDR3. The CDR3 bases are TGTGCCAGCAGCCTTGGACGGACAGGCCCGTACTATGGCTACACCTTC. Amino acid sequence: CASSLGRTGPYYGYTF.

This clonotype was counted many times. This chain joins TRBV6-2 or TRBV6-3 and TRBJ1-2; tentatively, D is TRBD1 (5 bases). Trimming cost V 2 bases and J 10 bases, with 14 bases left between them. This CDR3 is 13 amino acids long. Per germline, CDR1 MNHEY and CDR2 SVGEGT. The CDR3 here is CASSYGTELYYTF. DNA for the CDR3: TGTGCCAGCAGTTACGGGACCGAACTATACTACACCTTC.

The table lists this clonotype with many counts. The chain recombines TRBV10-3 with TRBJ1-5, with D unclear. The V and J ends lost 6 bases and 4 bases respectively, with 10 bases between them. CDR3 length equals 13 residues. The germline V gene has CDR1 ENHRY and CDR2 SYGVKD. The chain's CDR3 is CAIRHSGNQPQHF. CDR3 sequence (DNA): TGTGCCATCAGGCACAGCGGAAATCAGCCCCAGCATTTT.

The sample holds a few counts of this clonotype. This rearrangement joins TRBV5-1 to TRBJ2-5; D is unresolved. V was pared by 4 bases and J by 0 bases, with 7 bases between. The CDR3 runs to 13 residues. Germline values: CDR1 SGHRS, CDR2 YFSETQ. The CDR3 reads CASSHYNQETQYF. The CDR3, as DNA: TGCGCCAGCAGCCATTATAACCAAGAGACCCAGTACTTC.

This clonotype appeared many times. The genes are TRBV30 and TRBJ1-1; D is possibly TRBD1 (5 bases). This CDR3 is built from 15 residues. Germline CDR1 is GTSNPN and CDR2 is SVGIG (reference sequence). Trimming took off 0 bases at V and 5 bases at J, with 16 bases between the two ends. This chain's CDR3 is CAWSVLSGVRTEAFF. The CDR3 DNA sequence: TGTGCCTGGAGTGTATTATCGGGGGTTAGGACTGAAGCTTTCTTT.

The J gene is TRBJ1-4, the V gene TRBV15, with 7 bases lining up with TRBD1. The V gene end was trimmed by 5 bases and the J gene end by 8 bases; junction bases not matched to a gene: 2. This CDR3 is built from 12 residues. The germline CDR1 and CDR2 sequences are LNHNV and YYDKDF (reference sequence). This CDR3 reads CATSEDREKLFF. CDR3 nucleotides: TGTGCCACCAGCGAGGACAGGGAAAAACTGTTTTTT.

This chain connects TRBV4-3 to TRBJ1-2; no reliable D call. Trimming removed 0 bases from V and 7 bases from J, with 12 bases in between. The germline V gene has CDR1 LGHNA and CDR2 YSLEER. The CDR3 runs 14 residues. The DNA of the CDR3 is TGCGCCAGCAGCCAAGAGGCCCAGGCTGGTGGCTACACCTTC. Translation gives CASSQEAQAGGYTF.

This clonotype was seen only a few times. This rearrangement joins TRBV12-3 or TRBV12-4 to TRBJ2-7, with a tentative D call TRBD2 (5 bases). This CDR3 is 11 amino acids long. The V gene lost 9 bases and the J gene lost 6 bases, with 12 bases spanning the gap. CDR3 sequence: CASGLGREQYV. The CDR3 bases are TGTGCCAGTGGACTCGGCCGCGAGCAGTACGTC.